The rows below give T cell receptor beta chains drawn from one sample of a study of T cell responses to AZD1222 COVID-19 vaccine. Repertoires were generated with immunoSEQ multiplex PCR, while TCRdb's copy carries only in-frame clones and drops some. The data hold more than 150,000 clones, with 75% to 90% observed a single time. The sample here was peripheral blood, taken 28 days after the second AZD1222 dose. These TCRs come from an adult who received the AZD1222 COVID-19 vaccine. CDR3s include the opening cysteine and the closing phenylalanine or tryptophan. A D gene is named only where the DNA matches it firmly.

d_gene: NA; v_gene: TRBV28; CDR3aa: CASSPPERQPQHF
d_gene: NA; v_gene: TRBV15; CDR3aa: CATSPRMVSGDTQYF
d_gene: NA; v_gene: TRBV18; CDR3aa: CASSGVVYNEQFF
d_gene: NA; v_gene: TRBV9; CDR3aa: CASSVDRDGEKLFF
d_gene: TRBD1; v_gene: TRBV5-4; CDR3aa: CASSARDRGPGGGYTF
d_gene: NA; v_gene: TRBV24-1; CDR3aa: CATSPSGGSNQPQHF
d_gene: NA; v_gene: TRBV7-9; CDR3aa: CASSLETGTNTEAFF
d_gene: NA; v_gene: TRBV7-2; CDR3aa: CASSLPPGTGELFF
d_gene: TRBD1; v_gene: TRBV5-6; CDR3aa: CASTLVTGGSYEQYF
d_gene: NA; v_gene: TRBV7-2; CDR3aa: CASSNVGNTEAFF
d_gene: NA; v_gene: TRBV2; CDR3aa: CASSFRGSETQYF
d_gene: NA; v_gene: TRBV10-2; CDR3aa: CASSEGGYNSPLHF
d_gene: NA; v_gene: TRBV10-3; CDR3aa: CAIAGRSSGNTIYF
d_gene: NA; v_gene: TRBV19; CDR3aa: CASTWGGNQPQHF
d_gene: NA; v_gene: TRBV11-2; CDR3aa: CASSPTGVAVSSGVNEQFF
d_gene: NA; v_gene: TRBV7-2; CDR3aa: CASSSRQSYPGETQYF
d_gene: NA; v_gene: TRBV2; CDR3aa: CASMETPKGNEQFF
d_gene: NA; v_gene: TRBV6-2/TRBV6-3; CDR3aa: CASSYSTGPSTDTQYF
d_gene: TRBD1; v_gene: TRBV7-9; CDR3aa: CASSETGNYGYTF
d_gene: NA; v_gene: TRBV10-3; CDR3aa: CAISERGSEESNEQFF
d_gene: NA; v_gene: TRBV28; CDR3aa: CASSPRAREHNEQFF
d_gene: NA; v_gene: TRBV6-2/TRBV6-3; CDR3aa: CASIPGHEQFF
d_gene: NA; v_gene: TRBV28; CDR3aa: CASSLTRANTEAFF
d_gene: NA; v_gene: TRBV5-6; CDR3aa: CASKAGYNYNEQFF
d_gene: NA; v_gene: TRBV5-1; CDR3aa: CASSLDPGARTNEKLFF
d_gene: TRBD1; v_gene: TRBV7-2; CDR3aa: CASSLAGTGMDIQYF
d_gene: NA; v_gene: TRBV27; CDR3aa: CASSQTAANYGYTF
d_gene: TRBD1; v_gene: TRBV18; CDR3aa: CASSARQGPNEKLFF
d_gene: NA; v_gene: TRBV19; CDR3aa: CASSITGLRLRGYTF
d_gene: TRBD1; v_gene: TRBV6-5; CDR3aa: CASSQGAPNSPLHF
d_gene: TRBD1; v_gene: TRBV14; CDR3aa: CASSIRTGATDTQYF
d_gene: TRBD2; v_gene: TRBV3-1/TRBV3-2; CDR3aa: CASSQGFGTNEETQYF
d_gene: TRBD2; v_gene: TRBV27; CDR3aa: CASTHLAVSGRMYEQFF
d_gene: NA; v_gene: TRBV15; CDR3aa: CATSSAGSSNQPQHF
d_gene: NA; v_gene: TRBV5-8; CDR3aa: CASSWAKVAWADTQYF
d_gene: NA; v_gene: TRBV6-2/TRBV6-3; CDR3aa: CASSRFPYEQYF
d_gene: TRBD1; v_gene: TRBV7-2; CDR3aa: CASTAGGGNTIYF
d_gene: NA; v_gene: TRBV11-3; CDR3aa: CASSLERGRTGRGGYTF
d_gene: NA; v_gene: TRBV4-3; CDR3aa: CASSQVRASYEQYF
d_gene: TRBD2; v_gene: TRBV24-1; CDR3aa: CATSVASAGGYNEQFF
d_gene: NA; v_gene: TRBV21-1; CDR3aa: CASSKGQGASNEQFF
d_gene: NA; v_gene: TRBV24-1; CDR3aa: CATSDLRSGGVTQYF
d_gene: TRBD2; v_gene: TRBV6-6; CDR3aa: CASSLLGGAGYEQYF
d_gene: NA; v_gene: TRBV12-3/TRBV12-4; CDR3aa: CASNKGNQPQHF
d_gene: TRBD2; v_gene: TRBV27; CDR3aa: CAIGTSGRADTQYF
d_gene: NA; v_gene: TRBV7-2; CDR3aa: CASSPTTVEKWDGYTF
d_gene: NA; v_gene: TRBV7-2; CDR3aa: CASSSQRALSGNTIYF
d_gene: NA; v_gene: TRBV7-9; CDR3aa: CASDFGPAESTQYF
d_gene: NA; v_gene: TRBV6-2/TRBV6-3; CDR3aa: CASSYGVREQYF
d_gene: NA; v_gene: TRBV18; CDR3aa: CASSPDVSSYNEQFF
d_gene: NA; v_gene: TRBV5-4; CDR3aa: CASSSSRDYDTQYF
d_gene: TRBD2; v_gene: TRBV7-9; CDR3aa: CASSLAGGGEQYF
d_gene: NA; v_gene: TRBV27; CDR3aa: CASSLDRRSVNSPLHF
d_gene: TRBD1; v_gene: TRBV5-6; CDR3aa: CASSPQGAAYGYTF
d_gene: NA; v_gene: TRBV13; CDR3aa: CASSLEDTQYF